This T cell receptor (beta chain) is from a study of CDR3 diversity in severe acne. In TCRdb, the PCR reads were re-called with MiXCR into one record per CDR3 protein. The sample carries about 85,000 distinct CDR3 sequences, about 52% recorded once. This clonotype was found a few times. Between the trimmed V and J ends, which lost 5 bases and 2 bases, there was a span of 10 bases. Per the germline V gene, CDR1 is SNHLY and CDR2 is FYNNEI. The CDR3 runs 14 residues. The chain recombines TRBV2 with TRBJ1-5; D might be TRBD1 (6 bases). The sample comprised blood. This clonotype originated in a male donor in good health, serving as a control. The CDR3 loop is CASSPTGGNQPQHF. The CDR3 DNA is TGTGCCAGCAGTCCGACAGGAGGCAATCAGCCCCAGCATTTT.